This entry lists 9 T cell receptor beta chains sequenced from one sample in a study of OX40 agonist ivuxolimab in advanced cancers. Profiling relied on immunoSEQ multiplex PCR, and the TCRdb table lists in-frame clones only, not all of them. This repertoire shows about 84,000 clones, approximately 95% found once; its top ten account for approximately 11%. Sequencing was performed on CD4+ or CD8+ T cells sorted from blood, taken in a trial of the OX40 agonist ivuxolimab. The receptor set was obtained from an adult with an advanced solid tumor such as melanoma, head and neck, liver or kidney cancer.

This clone was detected only once. The rearrangement uses TRBV7-8 and TRBJ2-1; the match to TRBD1 covers 7 bases. CDR3 length: 20 amino acids. Per the germline V gene, CDR1 is SGHVS and CDR2 is FQNEAQ. With V trimmed by 1 base and J by 3 bases, 18 bases remained unmatched. CDR3 in amino acids: CASSLVGGPSLETGYNEQFF. The CDR3 DNA is TGTGCCAGCAGCTTAGTAGGGGGCCCAAGTTTGGAAACAGGCTACAATGAGCAGTTCTTC.

J is TRBJ2-7 and V is TRBV5-4, with 10 bases fitting TRBD1. There are 13 residues in the CDR3. The V gene end was trimmed by 9 bases and the J gene end by 2 bases; junction bases not matched to a gene: 5. Germline CDR1 SGHNT, CDR2 YYREEE (reference sequence). CDR3 amino acids: CATATGGAYEQYF. CDR3 DNA: TGTGCCACCGCGACAGGGGGCGCCTACGAGCAGTACTTC.

The chain uses TRBV7-9 and TRBJ2-1, with 11 bases identical to TRBD2. The CDR3 is 16 residues long. Germline V CDR1 and CDR2: SEHNR, FQNEAQ (reference sequence). The junction had 11 bases not matched to a gene; V was cut back by 4 bases and J by 9 bases. CDR3 amino acids: CASSSDLAGGPGEQFF. The CDR3 bases are TGTGCCAGCAGCTCAGACTTAGCGGGAGGGCCGGGTGAGCAGTTCTTC.

The V call is TRBV2, the J call TRBJ2-2; TRBD1 aligns across 9 bases. With V trimmed by 6 bases and J by 6 bases, 11 bases remained unmatched. Per the germline V gene, CDR1 is SNHLY and CDR2 is FYNNEI. This CDR3 comprises 16 residues. DNA for the CDR3: TGTGCCAGCAGCGGCGACGGGACAGGGTTTGCCGGGGAGCTGTTTTTT. Translated, it gives CASSGDGTGFAGELFF.

This chain connects TRBV14 to TRBJ2-1; D might be TRBD2 (5 bases). The CDR3 length is 14 residues. Looked up from germline, CDR1 is SGHDN and CDR2 is FVKESK. Deletions cut 6 bases from V and 9 bases from J, with 18 bases between. In DNA, the CDR3 is TGTGCCAGCAGTCCCCCTGGAGGTGGAGGTGAGCAGTTCTTC. Translated: CASSPPGGGGEQFF. Together with reference TRBV14 and TRBJ2-1, the CDR3 gives the full variable domain: EAGVTQFPSHSVIEKGQTVTLRCDPISGHDNLYWYRRVMGKEIKFLLHFVKESKQDESGMPNNRFLAERTGGTYSTLKVQPAELEDSGVYFCASSPPGGGGEQFFGPGTRLTVL.

This clone has a single count. The sample has other DNA sequences that encode this CDR3 too. The chain recombines TRBV27 with TRBJ2-7; TRBD2 might be the D (6 bases). Between the trimmed V and J ends, which lost 2 bases and 2 bases, there was a span of 10 bases. There are 14 residues in the CDR3. Germline CDR1 reads MNHEY; CDR2 reads SMNVEV (reference sequence). In DNA, the CDR3 is TGTGCCAGCAGTTTAGCGGGGAGTACCTACGAGCAGTACTTC. Translated: CASSLAGSTYEQYF.

V gene TRBV9 combines with J gene TRBJ1-1; D perhaps matches TRBD1 (6 bases). This CDR3 is 13 amino acids long. V shed 3 bases and J shed 4 bases, with 10 bases lying between them. The V gene's germline CDR1 is SGDLS and CDR2 YYNGEE. For the CDR3, the DNA is TGTGCCAGCAGCGCAGACAGGACCACTGAAGCTTTCTTT. Its protein is CASSADRTTEAFF.

The chain recombines TRBV7-9 with TRBJ2-1; TRBD2 matches 8 bases. V dropped 4 bases and J dropped 2; count of bases not matched to a gene: 7. Looked up from germline, CDR1 is SEHNR and CDR2 is FQNEAQ (reference sequence). This CDR3 spans 16 amino acids. The CDR3 region is CASSSRTSGTYNEQFF. For the CDR3, the DNA is TGTGCCAGCAGCTCACGTACTAGCGGAACCTACAATGAGCAGTTCTTC.

The V gene is TRBV29-1, the J gene TRBJ2-7; D may be TRBD2 (7 bases). The CDR3 totals 14 residues. Germline V CDR1 and CDR2: SQVTM, ANQGSEA. Trimming shortened V by 1 base and J by 0 bases, and 10 bases separated the two germline ends. The chain's CDR3 is CSVEAAGASYEQYF. The DNA of the CDR3 is TGCAGCGTTGAAGCGGCGGGGGCCTCCTACGAGCAGTACTTC.